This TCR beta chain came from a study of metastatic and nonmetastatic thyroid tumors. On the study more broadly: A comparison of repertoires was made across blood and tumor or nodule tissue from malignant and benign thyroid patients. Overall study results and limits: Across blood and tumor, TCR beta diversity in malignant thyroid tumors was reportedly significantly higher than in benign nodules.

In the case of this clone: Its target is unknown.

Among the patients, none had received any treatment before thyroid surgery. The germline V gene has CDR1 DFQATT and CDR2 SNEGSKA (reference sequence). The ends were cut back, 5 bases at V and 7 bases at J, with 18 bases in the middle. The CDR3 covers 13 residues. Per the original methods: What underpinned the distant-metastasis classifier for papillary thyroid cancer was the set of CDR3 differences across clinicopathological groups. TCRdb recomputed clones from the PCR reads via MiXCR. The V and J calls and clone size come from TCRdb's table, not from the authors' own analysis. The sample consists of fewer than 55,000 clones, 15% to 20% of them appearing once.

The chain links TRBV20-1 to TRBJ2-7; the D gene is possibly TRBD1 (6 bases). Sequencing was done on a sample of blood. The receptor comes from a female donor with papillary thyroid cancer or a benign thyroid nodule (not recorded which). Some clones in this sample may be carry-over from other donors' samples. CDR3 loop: CSASFPGTREQYF. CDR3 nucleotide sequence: TGCAGTGCTTCTTTTCCGGGGACACGAGAGCAGTACTTC.